The table lists the clone carrying this TCR beta chain with a count of one. The age range of participants was about 18 to 90 years, with residence in 20 to 25 US areas. Allocation to cohorts depended on clinical history reported by the participants. This sample was included in a study of blood T cell repertoires in COVID-19. Turning to the study itself: COVID-19 samples, acute and convalescent, were from the United States, Italy and Spain.

Data came from immunoSEQ multiplex PCR; TCRdb stores just in-frame clones and leaves some out. Altogether about 280,000 clones are present, around 93% being singletons, with the ten largest covering 2.5% to 3%. The CDR3 has 11 residues. The sequencing input was PBMCs or T cells enriched from blood (not recorded which). V and J are TRBV21-1 and TRBJ2-7; the table calls TRBD2, which could not be checked here. TRBV21-1 is tagged as a pseudogene. The source is a man aged 35 to 55 who had been exposed to COVID-19. For the CDR3, the DNA is TGTGCCAGCAGCAGCGACTACGAGCAGTACTTC. Its translation: CASSSDYEQYF.